Shown below are 9 T cell receptor beta chains from a single sample sequenced in a study of T cell responses to AZD1222 COVID-19 vaccine. TCRdb's copy holds only in-frame clones and misses some; the assay was immunoSEQ multiplex PCR. The profile shows some 180,000 clones, 90% to 95% of them singletons. Sequences were derived from peripheral blood, sampled 28 days after the second AZD1222 dose. All receptors derive from an adult who received the AZD1222 COVID-19 vaccine.

J is TRBJ1-5 and V is TRBV12-5; perhaps TRBD1 as D (5 bases). Trimming stripped 7 bases from V and 2 bases from J, with 9 bases between. This CDR3 has 13 amino acids. CDR1 and CDR2 (germline): LGHNT, FRNRAP. CDR3 in DNA: TGTGCTAGTGTCCAAGGGGGCAATCAGCCCCAGCATTTT. Its protein is CASVQGGNQPQHF. The full variable domain, rest sourced from reference TRBV12-5 and TRBJ1-5, is DARVTQTPRHKVTEMGQEVTMRCQPILGHNTVFWYRQTMMQGLELLAYFRNRAPLDDSGMPKDRFSAEMPDATLATLKIQPSEPRDSAVYFCASVQGGNQPQHFGDGTRLSIL.

This clone was recorded once. The chain employs TRBV19 and TRBJ1-2, with no clear D. The V end was cut by 5 bases, the J end by 8 bases, with 15 bases between. Germline assignment: CDR1 LNHDA and CDR2 SQIVND (reference sequence). This CDR3 spans 13 amino acids. CDR3 protein: CASSPIPPPGYTF. CDR3 in DNA: TGTGCCAGTAGTCCAATCCCCCCCCCAGGCTACACCTTC.

The DNA of the CDR3 is TGTGCCAGCAGCTTAGATCTAGCGGGAGGGCCAATGAATGAGCAGTTCTTC. This codes for CASSLDLAGGPMNEQFF. The chain couples TRBV7-2 to TRBJ2-1; 12 positions match TRBD2. The CDR3 has 17 amino acids. V gave up 1 base and J gave up 7 bases; unmatched junction bases: 8. CDR1 and CDR2 from the germline V gene are SGHTA and FQGNSA.

This sequence joins TRBV24-1 and TRBJ2-3; D is tentatively TRBD1 or TRBD2 (5 bases each). V lost 0 bases and J 0 bases, leaving 9 bases between the germline ends. Germline CDR1 is KGHDR and CDR2 is SFDVKD. This CDR3 region has 16 residues. This chain's CDR3 is CATSDLGGPSTDTQYF. The CDR3, as DNA: TGTGCCACCAGTGATTTGGGGGGTCCCAGCACAGATACGCAGTATTTT.

The CDR3 loop is CASSPQGKVYGYTF. The CDR3 DNA follows: TGTGCCAGCAGCCCTCAGGGGAAGGTCTATGGCTACACCTTC. The chain carries TRBV27 and TRBJ1-2, with a tentative D call TRBD1 (6 bases). V lost 6 bases to trimming and J lost 4 bases, with 15 bases between them. This CDR3 spans 14 amino acids. CDR1 is MNHEY, CDR2 SMNVEV, per germline (reference sequence).

On this clone itself: This same CDR3 is encoded by further DNA sequences in the sample. The CDR3 DNA reads TGTGCCAGCAGCTTAGGTGGGACATACTCCTACGAGCAGTACTTC. Translation: CASSLGGTYSYEQYF. The genes are TRBV7-6 and TRBJ2-7, with a tentative D call TRBD1 (6 bases). The CDR3 contains 15 residues. Germline loops: CDR1 SGHVS, CDR2 FNYEAQ. With 1 base removed from V and 0 bases from J, the gap between germline ends came to 10 bases.

The V and J genes are TRBV5-4 and TRBJ1-1, with 9 bases matching TRBD1. This CDR3 has 14 amino acids. Germline V gene lookup returns CDR1 SGHNT and CDR2 YYREEE (reference sequence). The trim removed 4 bases at V and 4 bases at J, leaving 5 bases unmatched. The CDR3 sequence: CASSLQGASTEAFF. In DNA form, the CDR3 reads TGTGCCAGCAGCCTACAGGGGGCTAGCACTGAAGCTTTCTTT.

The rearrangement joins TRBV28 to TRBJ2-7, with D tentatively TRBD2 (7 bases). In germline, CDR1 is MDHEN, CDR2 SYDVKM. V was clipped by 3 bases and J by 2 bases, with 14 bases between them. The length of the CDR3 is 15 residues. Here the CDR3 reads CASSFRAGATYEQYF. The CDR3 coding sequence is TGTGCCAGCAGTTTCCGGGCGGGGGCTACCTACGAGCAGTACTTC.

The chain is built from TRBV11-2 and TRBJ2-7; 8 nucleotides align to TRBD2. The CDR3 loop spans 15 amino acids. The germline CDR1 and CDR2 sequences are SGHAT and FQNNGV. J lost 7 bases, V lost 0 bases, and 8 bases had no gene match. The CDR3 bases are TGTGCCAGCAGCTTAGATTCGGGGGGGCATGTAGAGCAGTACTTC. Amino acid sequence: CASSLDSGGHVEQYF.